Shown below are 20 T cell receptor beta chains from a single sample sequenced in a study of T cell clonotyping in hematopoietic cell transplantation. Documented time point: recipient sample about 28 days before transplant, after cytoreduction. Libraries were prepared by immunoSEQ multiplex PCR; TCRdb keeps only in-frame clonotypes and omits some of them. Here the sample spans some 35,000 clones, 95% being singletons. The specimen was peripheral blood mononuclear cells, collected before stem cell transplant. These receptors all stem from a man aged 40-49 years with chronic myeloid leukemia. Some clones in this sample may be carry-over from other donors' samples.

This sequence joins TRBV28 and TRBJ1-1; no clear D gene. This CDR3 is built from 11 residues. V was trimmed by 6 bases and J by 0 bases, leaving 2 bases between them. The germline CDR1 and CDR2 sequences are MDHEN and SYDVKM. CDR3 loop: CASSMNTEAFF. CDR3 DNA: TGTGCCAGCAGCATGAACACTGAAGCTTTCTTT. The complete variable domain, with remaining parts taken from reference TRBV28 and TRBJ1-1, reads DVKVTQSSRYLVKRTGEKVFLECVQDMDHENMFWYRQDPGLGLRLIYFSYDVKMKEKGDIPEGYSVSREKKERFSLILESASTNQTSMYLCASSMNTEAFFGQGTRLTVV.

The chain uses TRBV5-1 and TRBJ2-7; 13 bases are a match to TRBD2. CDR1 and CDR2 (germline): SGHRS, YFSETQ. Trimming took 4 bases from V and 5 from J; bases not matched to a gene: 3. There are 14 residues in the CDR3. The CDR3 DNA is TGCGCCAGCAGCCCCGGGACTAGCGGGGACGAGCAGTACTTC. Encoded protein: CASSPGTSGDEQYF.

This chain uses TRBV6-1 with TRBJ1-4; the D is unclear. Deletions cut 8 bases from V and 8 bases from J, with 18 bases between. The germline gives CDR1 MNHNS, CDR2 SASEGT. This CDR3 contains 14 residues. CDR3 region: CASGEGSLWEKLFF. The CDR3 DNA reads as TGTGCCAGCGGGGAGGGCAGTCTGTGGGAAAAACTGTTTTTT.

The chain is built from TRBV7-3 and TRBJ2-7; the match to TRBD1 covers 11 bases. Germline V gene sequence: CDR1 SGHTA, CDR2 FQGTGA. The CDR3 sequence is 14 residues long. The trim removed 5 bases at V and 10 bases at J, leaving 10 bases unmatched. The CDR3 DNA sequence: TGTGCCAGCAGCCAGGGACAGGGGGAAACGTTTCAGTACTTC. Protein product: CASSQGQGETFQYF.

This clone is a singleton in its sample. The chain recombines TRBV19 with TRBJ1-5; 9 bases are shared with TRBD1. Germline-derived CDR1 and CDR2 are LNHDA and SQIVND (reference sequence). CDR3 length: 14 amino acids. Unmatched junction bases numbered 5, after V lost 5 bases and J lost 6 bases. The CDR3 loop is CASSPTGGSQPQHF. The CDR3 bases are TGTGCCAGTAGTCCAACAGGGGGCAGTCAGCCCCAGCATTTT.

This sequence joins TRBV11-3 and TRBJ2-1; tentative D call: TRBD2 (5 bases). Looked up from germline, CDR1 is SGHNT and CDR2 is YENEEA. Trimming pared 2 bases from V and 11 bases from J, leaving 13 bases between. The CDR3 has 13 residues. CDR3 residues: CASSLMGRDQQFF. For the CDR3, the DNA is TGTGCCAGCAGCTTAATGGGCCGGGATCAGCAGTTCTTC.

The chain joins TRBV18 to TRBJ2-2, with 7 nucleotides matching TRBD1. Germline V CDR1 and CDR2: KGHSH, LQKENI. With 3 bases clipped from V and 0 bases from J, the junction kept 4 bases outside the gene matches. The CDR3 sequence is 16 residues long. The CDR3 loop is CASSPLGTANTGELFF. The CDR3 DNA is TGTGCCAGCTCACCTTTAGGGACAGCGAACACCGGGGAGCTGTTTTTT. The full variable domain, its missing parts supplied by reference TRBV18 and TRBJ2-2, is NAGVMQNPRHLVRRRGQEARLRCSPMKGHSHVYWYRQLPEEGLKFMVYLQKENIIDESGMPKERFSAEFPKEGPSILRIQQVVRGDSAAYFCASSPLGTANTGELFFGEGSRLTVL.

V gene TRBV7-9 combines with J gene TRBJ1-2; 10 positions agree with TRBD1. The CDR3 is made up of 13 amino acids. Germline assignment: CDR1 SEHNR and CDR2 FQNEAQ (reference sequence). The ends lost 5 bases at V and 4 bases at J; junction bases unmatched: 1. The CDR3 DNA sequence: TGTGCCAGCAGCCGGGACAGGGGCTATGGCTACACCTTC. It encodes CASSRDRGYGYTF. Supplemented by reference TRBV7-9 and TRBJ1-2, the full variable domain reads DTGVSQNPRHKITKRGQNVTFRCDPISEHNRLYWYRQTLGQGPEFLTYFQNEAQLEKSRLLSDRFSAERPKGSFSTLEIQRTEQGDSAMYLCASSRDRGYGYTFGSGTRLTVV.

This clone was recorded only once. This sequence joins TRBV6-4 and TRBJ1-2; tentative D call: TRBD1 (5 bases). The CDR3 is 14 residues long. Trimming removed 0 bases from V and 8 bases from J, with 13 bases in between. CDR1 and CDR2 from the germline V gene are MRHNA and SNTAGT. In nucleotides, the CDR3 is TGTGCCAGCAGTGACTCGTCAGGGATGAGAGGCTACACCTTC. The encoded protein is CASSDSSGMRGYTF.

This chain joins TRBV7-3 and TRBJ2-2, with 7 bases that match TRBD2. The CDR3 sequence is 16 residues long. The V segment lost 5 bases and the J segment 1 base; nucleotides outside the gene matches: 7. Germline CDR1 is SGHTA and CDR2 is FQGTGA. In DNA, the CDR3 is TGTGCCAGCAGCCACAATGGGGGGGGGAACACCGGGGAGCTGTTTTTT. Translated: CASSHNGGGNTGELFF. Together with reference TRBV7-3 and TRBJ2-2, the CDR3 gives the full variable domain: GAGVSQTPSNKVTEKGKYVELRCDPISGHTALYWYRQSLGQGPEFLIYFQGTGAADDSGLPNDRFFAVRPEGSVSTLKIQRTERGDSAVYLCASSHNGGGNTGELFFGEGSRLTVL.

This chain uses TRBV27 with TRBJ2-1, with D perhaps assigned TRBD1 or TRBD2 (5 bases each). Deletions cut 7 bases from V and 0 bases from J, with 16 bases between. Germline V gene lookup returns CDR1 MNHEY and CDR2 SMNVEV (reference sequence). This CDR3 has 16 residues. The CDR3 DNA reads TGTGCCAGCAAGTCCCCAGGGACCGTCTCCTACAATGAGCAGTTCTTC. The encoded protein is CASKSPGTVSYNEQFF.

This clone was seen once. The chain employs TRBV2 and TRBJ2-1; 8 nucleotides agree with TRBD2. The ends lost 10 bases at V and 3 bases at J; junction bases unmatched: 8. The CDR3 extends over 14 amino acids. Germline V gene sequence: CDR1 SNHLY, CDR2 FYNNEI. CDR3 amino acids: CATGGAPIYNEQFF. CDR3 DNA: TGTGCCACCGGGGGGGCCCCAATCTACAATGAGCAGTTCTTC.

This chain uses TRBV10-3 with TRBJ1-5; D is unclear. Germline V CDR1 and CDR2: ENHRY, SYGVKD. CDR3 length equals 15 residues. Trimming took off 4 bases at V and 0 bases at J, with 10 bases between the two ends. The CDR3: CAISGHKDSNQPQHF. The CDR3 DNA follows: TGTGCCATCAGTGGGCACAAAGATAGCAATCAGCCCCAGCATTTT.

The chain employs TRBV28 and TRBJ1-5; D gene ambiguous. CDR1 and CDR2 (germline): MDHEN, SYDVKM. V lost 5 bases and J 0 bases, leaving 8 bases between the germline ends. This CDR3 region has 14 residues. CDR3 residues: CASSPADSNQPQHF. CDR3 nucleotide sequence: TGTGCCAGCAGTCCGGCAGATAGCAATCAGCCCCAGCATTTT. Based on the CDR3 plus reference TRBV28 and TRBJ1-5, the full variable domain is DVKVTQSSRYLVKRTGEKVFLECVQDMDHENMFWYRQDPGLGLRLIYFSYDVKMKEKGDIPEGYSVSREKKERFSLILESASTNQTSMYLCASSPADSNQPQHFGDGTRLSIL.

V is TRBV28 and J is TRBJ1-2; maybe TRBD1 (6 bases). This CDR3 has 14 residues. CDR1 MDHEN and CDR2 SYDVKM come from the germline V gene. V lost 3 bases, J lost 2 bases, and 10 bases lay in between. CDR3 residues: CASSFPDRNYGYTF. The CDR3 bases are TGTGCCAGCAGTTTCCCGGACAGAAACTATGGCTACACCTTC.

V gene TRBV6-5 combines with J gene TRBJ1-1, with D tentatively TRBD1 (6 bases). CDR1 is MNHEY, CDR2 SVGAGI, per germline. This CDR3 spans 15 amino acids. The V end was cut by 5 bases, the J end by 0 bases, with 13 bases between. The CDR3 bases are TGTGCCAGCAGTCTGTTCAGGGGAGTGAACACTGAAGCTTTCTTT. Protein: CASSLFRGVNTEAFF.

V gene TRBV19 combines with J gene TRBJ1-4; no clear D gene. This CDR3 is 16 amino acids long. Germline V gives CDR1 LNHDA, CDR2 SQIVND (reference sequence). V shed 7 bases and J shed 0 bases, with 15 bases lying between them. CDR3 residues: CASMRGIFATNEKLFF. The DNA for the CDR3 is TGTGCCAGTATGCGGGGAATCTTTGCAACTAATGAAAAACTGTTTTTT.

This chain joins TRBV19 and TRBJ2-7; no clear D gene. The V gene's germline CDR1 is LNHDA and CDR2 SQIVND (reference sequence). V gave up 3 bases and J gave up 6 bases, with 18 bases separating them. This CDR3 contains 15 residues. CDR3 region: CASSIRPVEAAEQYF. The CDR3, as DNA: TGTGCCAGTAGTATTCGTCCCGTCGAAGCCGCCGAGCAGTACTTC.

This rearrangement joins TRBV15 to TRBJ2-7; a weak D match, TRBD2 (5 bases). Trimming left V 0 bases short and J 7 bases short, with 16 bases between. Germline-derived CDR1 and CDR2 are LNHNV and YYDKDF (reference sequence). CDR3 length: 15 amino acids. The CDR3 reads CATSRDEGEKREQYF. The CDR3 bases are TGTGCCACCAGCAGAGATGAGGGCGAGAAGCGGGAGCAGTACTTC.

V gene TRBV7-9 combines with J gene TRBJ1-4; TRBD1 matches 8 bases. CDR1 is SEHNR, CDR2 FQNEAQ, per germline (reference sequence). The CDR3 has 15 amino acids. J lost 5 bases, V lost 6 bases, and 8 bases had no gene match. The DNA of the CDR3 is TGTGCCAGCAGTCCTATCGGGACAGGAAATGAAAAACTGTTTTTT. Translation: CASSPIGTGNEKLFF.